Below, one T cell receptor beta chain is given with its context. As originally analysed: Estimates of nucleated cell counts were drawn from the amplification of reference gene primers. TCRdb's copy holds only in-frame clones and misses some; the assay was immunoSEQ multiplex PCR. V, J and clone size are those of that table, while D and trimming were read from the DNA. The sample lists some 150,000 clones, about 87% seen once, with roughly 3.9% in the top ten. The CDR3 is 15 amino acids. Between the trimmed V and J ends, which lost 4 bases and 5 bases, there was a span of 17 bases. Germline-derived CDR1 and CDR2 are LNHNV and YYDKDF (reference sequence). This sample stems from a study of blood T cell repertoires in COVID-19. On the study more broadly: Both acute and convalescent COVID-19 samples were obtained from the United States, Italy and Spain. PBMCs, B-cell-depleted T cells, or T cells provided the cDNA or gDNA that made up the material.

The receptor comes from a woman aged 60-70 years who had recovered from COVID-19. The gene calls are TRBV15 and TRBJ2-5, with D possibly being TRBD1 (6 bases). Sequencing was carried out using peripheral blood. The CDR3 bases are TGTGCCACCAGCACCTCATTGATGGGGGCGGAGACCCAGTACTTC. This sequence encodes CATSTSLMGAETQYF.